This T cell receptor (beta chain) was recovered during a study of neurological immune-mediated disorders. Study-level results: One cluster of related CDR3 sequences contained, by phylogenetic grouping, the repertoires of 18 of 34 multiple sclerosis patients and formed a possible signature.

This CDR3 is 15 amino acids long. TCRdb used MiXCR to reprocess the 5' RACE reads, holding one entry per CDR3 protein. The sample consists of 50,000 to 80,000 distinct CDR3 sequences, 3% to 4% of them appearing once. Unsorted libraries were prepared from 2 million PBMCs that had been stored at -80 C. This clonotype came up many times. Antigen unknown. This may be a read error, as it is one base from a much larger clone. The J gene is TRBJ2-4, the V gene TRBV12-3 or TRBV12-4, with a tentative D call TRBD1 (7 bases). The source of this sequence is a man aged 35-49 years with multiple sclerosis. Sequenced sample: PBMCs. Written as DNA, the CDR3 is TGTGCCAGCAGCCCCAGGGGGACTCACAAAAAAATTCAGTACTTC. Protein product: CASSPRGTHKKIQYF.